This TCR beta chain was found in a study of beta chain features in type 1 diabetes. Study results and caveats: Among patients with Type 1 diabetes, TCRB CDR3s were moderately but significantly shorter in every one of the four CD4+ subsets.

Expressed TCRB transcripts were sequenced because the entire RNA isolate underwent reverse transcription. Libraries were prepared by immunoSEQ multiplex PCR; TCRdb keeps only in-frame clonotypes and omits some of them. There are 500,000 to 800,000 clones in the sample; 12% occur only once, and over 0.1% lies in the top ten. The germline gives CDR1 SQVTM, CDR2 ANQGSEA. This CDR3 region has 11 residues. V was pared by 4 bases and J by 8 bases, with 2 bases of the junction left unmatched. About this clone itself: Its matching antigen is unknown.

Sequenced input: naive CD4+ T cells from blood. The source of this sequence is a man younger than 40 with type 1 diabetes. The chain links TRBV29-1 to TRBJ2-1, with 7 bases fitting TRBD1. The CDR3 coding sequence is TGCAGCGTTGGAGGGGGCTATGAGCAGTTCTTC. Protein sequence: CSVGGGYEQFF.